One and the same sample provided the 2 T cell receptor beta chains below, sequenced in a study of blood T cells in healthy people across ages. For the second PCR, which ran for about 6 to 11 cycles, a sample-barcoded 5' primer and a J-beta primer mix were used. In TCRdb, the 5' RACE reads were re-called with MiXCR into one record per CDR3 protein. The table lists hundreds of thousands of distinct CDR3 sequences, nearly 60% of them singletons, with approximately 20% in the top ten. The sequenced sample consisted of blood. Receptors originate from a man aged 25-45 years in good health.

In this sample, this clonotype turned up once. The chain combines TRBV27 with TRBJ2-7; 11 bases match TRBD2. CDR1 and CDR2 from the germline V gene are MNHEY and SMNVEV (reference sequence). This CDR3 region has 17 residues. The V and J ends lost 8 bases and 2 bases, in that order; junction bases with no gene match: 14. CDR3 region: CASVRLAGLPRAYEQYF. CDR3 sequence (DNA): TGTGCCAGCGTACGACTAGCGGGACTCCCGCGGGCCTACGAGCAGTACTTC.

This sequence joins TRBV27 and TRBJ2-5; 7 bases map to TRBD1. CDR1 and CDR2 (germline): MNHEY, SMNVEV (reference sequence). The CDR3 contains 14 residues. Trimming cost V 2 bases and J 7 bases; bases outside gene matches: 7. The CDR3 bases are TGTGCCAGCAGTTTACAGGGGGACCAGGGGACCCAGTACTTC. This sequence encodes CASSLQGDQGTQYF.